The present entry profiles one T cell receptor (beta chain) with its context. The antigen remains undetermined. The data were taken from a study of T cell repertoires in ileal Crohn's disease. Study-level information: All patients had surgery for stricturing (roughly 61%) or penetrating (about 39%) disease. General study results and limits: Compared with non-smokers, active smokers at surgery showed more clonal expansions.

TCRdb keeps only in-frame clones here, not all; method: immunoSEQ multiplex PCR. This table has about 2,500 clones, around three quarters appearing once. There are 16 residues in the CDR3. Germline CDR1 reads MNHEY; CDR2 reads SMNVEV (reference sequence). V lost 1 base and J lost 3, with 12 bases in between. Sequenced sample: ileal tissue. The V gene is TRBV27, the J gene TRBJ1-4; D possibly corresponds to TRBD1 (5 bases). The clonotype originates from an adult with Crohn's disease. The CDR3 here is CASSLLGGRANEKLFF. In DNA form, the CDR3 reads TGTGCCAGCAGTTTATTGGGGGGTAGGGCTAATGAAAAACTGTTTTTT.